These T cell receptor beta chains were read from a single sample in a study of tumor-infiltrating lymphocytes in glioblastoma multiforme. Each CDR3 protein gets one entry after TCRdb re-called the multiplex PCR reads with MiXCR. The sample includes about 15,000 distinct CDR3 sequences, roughly 71% of them seen just once. The source material was brain tumor tissue. These receptors all stem from a male donor with glioblastoma. Each CDR3 is given with its conserved first and last residue. The order of the fields is V gene, J gene, D gene, clone size, CDR3 protein, CDR3 DNA. The D gene is left open where the match is weak. Size values are once, few and many counts, or a class for expanded clones, and some rows have none.

TRBV20-1	TRBJ2-5	TRBD1	.	CSARVNRGPETQYF	TGCAGTGCTAGAGTTAACAGGGGGCCAGAGACCCAGTACTTC
TRBV7-3	TRBJ2-6	.	.	CASSLTVSGANVLTF	TGTGCCAGCAGCTTAACGGTCTCTGGGGCCAACGTCCTGACTTTC
TRBV5-1	TRBJ2-7	.	.	CASSLEGQASFYEQYF	TGCGCCAGCAGCTTGGAGGGACAAGCTTCTTTCTACGAGCAGTACTTC
TRBV11-2	TRBJ1-1	.	.	CASSLEPQGETEAFF	TGTGCCAGCAGCCTAGAGCCACAGGGTGAGACTGAAGCTTTCTTT
TRBV20-1	TRBJ2-3	TRBD2	.	CSSSRPGLAGGPGSTDTQYF	TGCAGTTCTAGTCGCCCCGGATTAGCGGGAGGGCCGGGTAGCACAGATACGCAGTATTTT
TRBV11-2	TRBJ2-3	TRBD2	.	CASSFRTSGPDTQYF	TGTGCCAGCAGCTTTAGGACTAGCGGGCCCGATACGCAGTATTTT
TRBV6-5	TRBJ1-1	.	medium-sized	CASSYSRGSTEAFF	TGTGCCAGCAGTTACTCTCGGGGGAGCACTGAAGCTTTCTTT
TRBV28	TRBJ2-1	.	many	CASSLEGYEQFF	TGTGCCAGCAGTTTAGAGGGCTATGAGCAGTTCTTC
TRBV14	TRBJ2-3	.	.	CASSQKTVYEKDTQYF	TGTGCCAGTAGCCAAAAGACAGTGTACGAGAAAGATACGCAGTATTTT
TRBV6-6	TRBJ2-7	.	.	CASSCPQGYEQYF	TGTGCCAGCAGTTGCCCCCAGGGCTACGAGCAGTACTTC
TRBV11-2	TRBJ1-6	.	.	CASSLDGKNSPLHF	TGTGCCAGCAGCTTAGACGGGAAAAATTCACCCCTCCACTTT
TRBV4-1	TRBJ1-6	.	few	CGSQNLASGVSPPHF	TGCGGAAGCCAAAACCTGGCATCTGGGGTTTCACCCCCCCACTTT
TRBV10-2	TRBJ2-2	TRBD2	.	CASTPWTSGSTGELFF	TGCGCCAGCACCCCCTGGACTAGCGGGTCCACCGGGGAGCTGTTTTTT
TRBV6-5	TRBJ2-5	.	.	CASSYSGEAWETQYF	TGTGCCAGCAGTTACTCCGGGGAAGCCTGGGAGACCCAATACTTC
TRBV20-1	TRBJ2-3	TRBD1	few	CSATDRGPHTQYF	TGCAGTGCTACGGACAGGGGGCCACATACGCAGTATTTT
TRBV29-1	TRBJ2-1	.	once	CSGGASGTEQFF	TGCAGCGGGGGGGCTAGCGGAACTGAGCAGTTCTTC
TRBV12-3/TRBV12-4	TRBJ2-3	TRBD1	.	CASSSEDRGLTDTQYF	TGTGCCAGCAGCTCGGAGGACAGGGGGCTTACAGATACGCAGTATTTT
TRBV20-1	TRBJ1-6	.	.	CSARGRGSVDSSLHF	TGCAGTGCTAGAGGGCGGGGTTCCGTGGACTCATCCCTCCACTTT
TRBV11-3	TRBJ2-4	.	.	CASSHPAKNIQYF	TGTGCCAGCAGCCACCCAGCCAAAAACATTCAGTACTTC
TRBV11-1	TRBJ2-3	TRBD2	many	CASSLTSGPTDTQYF	TGTGCCAGCAGCTTGACTAGCGGTCCCACAGATACGCAGTATTTT
TRBV11-3	TRBJ2-5	.	.	CASSLGLTPDQETQYF	TGTGCCAGCAGCTTAGGACTCACCCCTGATCAAGAGACCCAGTACTTC
TRBV6-2/TRBV6-3	TRBJ2-5	.	.	CASSHLAQETQYF	TGTGCCAGCAGCCACCTGGCTCAAGAGACCCAGTACTTC
TRBV10-1	TRBJ2-2	TRBD2	.	CASNEMVSGRAGELFF	TGCGCCAGCAATGAAATGGTTAGCGGGAGGGCTGGGGAGCTGTTTTTT
TRBV7-9	TRBJ1-6	.	.	CASSPPGTRGVPSPLRF	TGTGCTAGCAGCCCCCCCGGTACCAGAGGGGTACCCTCACCCCTCCGCTTT
TRBV12-3/TRBV12-4	TRBJ1-1	TRBD1	few	CASSLTGGSTEAFF	TGTGCCAGCAGTTTAACAGGGGGCTCGACTGAAGCTTTCTTT
TRBV11-2	TRBJ2-5	.	once	CASSLVVSGQTQYF	TGTGCCAGCAGCTTAGTAGTTTCGGGGCAGACCCAGTACTTC
TRBV6-1	TRBJ1-5	.	medium-sized	CASTGSNQPQHF	TGTGCCAGCACAGGGTCCAATCAGCCCCAGCATTTT
TRBV7-2	TRBJ1-4	TRBD1	few	CASSFVAGQGDEKLFF	TGTGCCAGCAGCTTTGTCGCGGGACAGGGGGATGAAAAACTGTTTTTT
TRBV7-8	TRBJ2-1	TRBD2	.	CASSLIVGGNNEQFF	TGCGCCAGCAGCTTAATAGTGGGAGGGAACAATGAGCAGTTCTTC
TRBV11-2	TRBJ2-2	TRBD1	many	CASSLVGTAFTGELFF	TGTGCCAGCAGCTTAGTCGGGACAGCTTTTACCGGGGAGCTGTTTTTT
TRBV7-9	TRBJ2-1	.	once	CASSLSMGMDEQFF	TGTGCCAGCAGCCTTTCCATGGGGATGGATGAGCAGTTCTTC
TRBV7-9	TRBJ2-1	TRBD2	few	CASGFNPPSGPYNEQFF	TGTGCCAGCGGCTTTAACCCCCCTAGCGGGCCTTACAATGAGCAGTTCTTC
TRBV30	TRBJ2-7	.	.	CARSVLRNEQYF	TGTGCTAGGAGTGTTTTGAGGAACGAGCAGTACTTC
TRBV6-1	TRBJ2-6	.	.	CASSEGPTGFHSGANVLTF	TGTGCCAGCAGTGAAGGCCCGACAGGTTTCCATTCTGGGGCCAACGTCCTGACTTTC
TRBV4-2	TRBJ1-2	.	.	CASSQEDPVGGYTF	TGTGCCAGCAGCCAAGAAGATCCGGTGGGTGGCTACACCTTC
TRBV28	TRBJ2-1	TRBD2	many	CASTSVASGYNEQFF	TGTGCCAGCACATCCGTGGCTAGCGGCTACAATGAGCAGTTCTTC
TRBV12-3/TRBV12-4	TRBJ2-1	TRBD2	.	CGSSSREGIWGEQFF	TGTGGCAGCAGCTCCAGGGAGGGGATTTGGGGCGAGCAGTTCTTC
TRBV20-1	TRBJ2-7	.	.	CSANDQGYEQYF	TGCAGTGCTAACGATCAGGGCTACGAGCAGTACTTC
TRBV20-1	TRBJ2-1	.	.	CSAREDTLNEQFF	TGCAGTGCAAGAGAGGACACACTGAATGAGCAGTTCTTC
TRBV6-2/TRBV6-3	TRBJ2-1	TRBD2	.	CASSREGGSNEQFF	TGTGCCAGCAGTCGGGAGGGGGGGTCCAATGAGCAGTTCTTC
TRBV5-1	TRBJ1-5	.	.	CASHTDLNQPQHF	TGCGCCAGCCACACGGACTTAAATCAGCCCCAGCATTTT
TRBV6-4	TRBJ2-3	.	.	CASSDPALCIDTQYF	TGTGCCAGCAGCGACCCGGCATTATGCATAGATACGCAGTATTTT
TRBV20-1	TRBJ2-2	TRBD1	few	CSALQGAWTGELSF	TGCAGTGCTCTGCAGGGGGCTTGGACCGGGGAGCTGTCATTT
TRBV10-2	TRBJ2-3	.	.	CACSGAGARADTQYF	TGCGCCTGCAGTGGGGCAGGGGCCCGGGCAGATACGCAGTATTTT
TRBV5-4	TRBJ2-3	.	few	CASGLGSSVRTDTRYF	TGTGCCAGCGGCTTAGGGAGTAGTGTACGCACAGATACGCGGTATTTT
TRBV11-2	TRBJ2-1	.	.	CTSSPLVGEAEQFF	TGTACCAGCAGCCCTCTTGTGGGAGAGGCTGAGCAGTTCTTC
TRBV12-3/TRBV12-4	TRBJ2-7	.	.	CASSLASYNTEQYF	TGTGCCAGCAGTTTAGCGTCATACAACACCGAGCAGTACTTC
TRBV5-5	TRBJ2-5	.	.	CVGGLGGETQYF	TGTGTCGGCGGCTTGGGGGGCGAGACCCAGTACTTC
TRBV7-3	TRBJ2-1	TRBD2	once	CASSLGGGGRANTEQFF	TGTGCCAGCAGCTTAGGCGGGGGGGGCAGGGCGAACACTGAGCAGTTCTTC
TRBV11-2	TRBJ2-1	TRBD2	.	CASSLEDNGGIYNEQFF	TGTGCCAGCAGCTTAGAGGACAACGGGGGGATTTACAATGAGCAGTTCTTC
TRBV20-1	TRBJ2-7	.	.	CSAGPTNMAYEQYF	TGCAGTGCTGGCCCGACTAACATGGCATACGAGCAGTACTTC
TRBV11-3	TRBJ2-6	.	.	CANSPRAGANVLTF	TGTGCCAACAGCCCCAGGGCCGGGGCCAACGTCCTGACTTTC
TRBV11-2	TRBJ2-7	TRBD2	few	CASSLQLAASYEQYF	TGTGCCAGCAGCTTACAACTAGCGGCTTCCTACGAGCAGTACTTC